This T cell receptor beta chain was captured by sequencing in a study of blood T cells in healthy people across ages. Points from the study as a whole: Any conclusive comparison of naive versus antigen-experienced cells was prevented by using unsorted PBMCs.

Staff drew around 10 milliliters of peripheral blood from each donor. Germline values: CDR1 MNHNS, CDR2 SASEGT. V shed 1 base and J shed 8 bases, with 15 bases lying between them. This CDR3 is built from 16 residues. A J-beta primer mix and a sample-barcoded 5' primer were used in a second PCR of roughly 6 to 11 cycles. MiXCR, applied by TCRdb to the 5' RACE reads, yields one record per CDR3 protein. Of 800,000 to 1,300,000 distinct CDR3 sequences listed, approximately 26% are singletons. Comment on this clonotype: Its matching antigen is unknown.

Separately, the same data were catalogued under a study of T cells of mothers and their children.

This receptor was identified in a girl aged 2-10 years in good health. The chain recombines TRBV6-1 with TRBJ1-6; no definite D call. The sample taken for sequencing was blood. CDR3 region: CASSEGPGAAHSPLHF. CDR3 coding DNA: TGTGCCAGCAGTGAAGGCCCAGGAGCAGCCCATTCACCCCTCCACTTT.